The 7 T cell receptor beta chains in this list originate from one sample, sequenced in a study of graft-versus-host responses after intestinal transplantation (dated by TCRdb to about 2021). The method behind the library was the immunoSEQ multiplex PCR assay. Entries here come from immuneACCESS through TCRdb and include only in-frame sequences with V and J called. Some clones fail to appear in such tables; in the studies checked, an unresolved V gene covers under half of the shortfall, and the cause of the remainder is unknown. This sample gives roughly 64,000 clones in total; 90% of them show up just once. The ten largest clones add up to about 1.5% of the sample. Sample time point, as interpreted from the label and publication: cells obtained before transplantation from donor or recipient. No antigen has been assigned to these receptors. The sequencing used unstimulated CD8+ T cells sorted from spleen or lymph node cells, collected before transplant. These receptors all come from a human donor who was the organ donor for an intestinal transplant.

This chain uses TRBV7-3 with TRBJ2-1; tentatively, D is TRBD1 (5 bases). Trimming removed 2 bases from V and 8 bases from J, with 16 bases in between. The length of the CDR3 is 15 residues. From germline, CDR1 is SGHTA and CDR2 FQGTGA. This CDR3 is CASSLYPGPQDEQFF. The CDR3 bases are TGTGCCAGCAGCTTATACCCAGGGCCGCAAGATGAGCAGTTCTTC. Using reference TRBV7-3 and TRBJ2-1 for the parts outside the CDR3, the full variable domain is GAGVSQTPSNKVTEKGKYVELRCDPISGHTALYWYRQSLGQGPEFLIYFQGTGAADDSGLPNDRFFAVRPEGSVSTLKIQRTERGDSAVYLCASSLYPGPQDEQFFGPGTRLTVL.

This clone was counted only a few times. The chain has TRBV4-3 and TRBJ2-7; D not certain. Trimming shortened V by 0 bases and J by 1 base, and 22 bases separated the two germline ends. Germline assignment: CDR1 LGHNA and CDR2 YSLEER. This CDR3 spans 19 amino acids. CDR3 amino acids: CASSQDYPAGAIGSYEQYF. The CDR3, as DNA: TGCGCCAGCAGCCAAGATTACCCCGCCGGAGCTATCGGTTCCTACGAGCAGTACTTC.

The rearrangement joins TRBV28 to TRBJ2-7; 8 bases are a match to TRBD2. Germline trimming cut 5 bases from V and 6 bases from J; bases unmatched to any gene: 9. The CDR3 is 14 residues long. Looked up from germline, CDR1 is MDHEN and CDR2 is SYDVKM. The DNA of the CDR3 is TGTGCCAGCAGTCCTTCGGGAGCGGGAGTCGAGCAGTACTTC. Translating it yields CASSPSGAGVEQYF.

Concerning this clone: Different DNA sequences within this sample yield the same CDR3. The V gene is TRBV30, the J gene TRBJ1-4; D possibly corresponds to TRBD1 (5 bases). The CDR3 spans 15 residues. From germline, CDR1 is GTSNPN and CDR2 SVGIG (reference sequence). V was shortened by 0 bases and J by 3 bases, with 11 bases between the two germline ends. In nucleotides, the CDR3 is TGTGCCTGGAGTGTAGGGGCGGGGGCTAATGAAAAACTGTTTTTT. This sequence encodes CAWSVGAGANEKLFF.

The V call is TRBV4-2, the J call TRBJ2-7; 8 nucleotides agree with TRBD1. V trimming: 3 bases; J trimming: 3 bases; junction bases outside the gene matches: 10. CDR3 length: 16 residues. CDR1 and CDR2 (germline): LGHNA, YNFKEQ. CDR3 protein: CASSHIATGDFYEQYF. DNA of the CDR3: TGTGCCAGCAGCCATATCGCGACAGGGGACTTCTACGAGCAGTACTTC.

The CDR3 nucleotides read TGTGCCACGAGGAGAGACGACAATGAGCAGTTCTTC. Translating it yields CATRRDDNEQFF. The genes are TRBV10-3 and TRBJ2-1, with D uncertain. The CDR3 runs 12 residues. CDR1 is ENHRY and CDR2 is SYGVKD in the germline V gene. Trimming stripped 10 bases from V and 5 bases from J, with 12 bases between.

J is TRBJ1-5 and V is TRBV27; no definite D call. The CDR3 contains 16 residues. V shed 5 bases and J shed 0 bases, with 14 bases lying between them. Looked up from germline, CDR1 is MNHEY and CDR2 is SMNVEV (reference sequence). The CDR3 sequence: CASSLRGFYSNQPQHF. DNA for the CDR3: TGTGCCAGCAGTCTGCGCGGGTTTTATAGCAATCAGCCCCAGCATTTT.